A single sample is the source of the 18 T cell receptor beta chains below, sequenced in a study of cytomegalovirus exposure and HLA in healthy donors. The PCR ran on 60 Vbeta and 13 Jbeta primers. Produced via immunoSEQ multiplex PCR; TCRdb's table is partial and in-frame only. The sample totals about 84,000 clones; its top ten clones hold 0.58%. What was sequenced was PBMCs. The receptors were gathered from a man aged 50 to 60 in good health and CMV-seronegative.

The chain couples TRBV15 to TRBJ1-5; no clear D gene. The CDR3 runs to 16 residues. V was trimmed by 1 base and J by 3 bases, leaving 13 bases between them. Germline CDR1 LNHNV, CDR2 YYDKDF (reference sequence). CDR3 amino acids: CATSRVPNSYNQPQHF. CDR3 DNA sequence: TGTGCCACCAGCAGAGTTCCGAACAGCTACAATCAGCCCCAGCATTTT.

The chain has TRBV18 and TRBJ2-1; 9 bases line up with TRBD2. The germline CDR1 and CDR2 sequences are KGHSH and LQKENI. The CDR3 sequence is 14 residues long. Trimming took 6 bases from V and 7 from J; bases not matched to a gene: 7. The CDR3 protein is CASSRAGGSNEQFF. CDR3 nucleotides: TGTGCCAGCTCTCGAGCGGGGGGTTCAAATGAGCAGTTCTTC.

The chain is built from TRBV19 and TRBJ2-2; a weak D match, TRBD2 (6 bases). CDR3 length: 16 residues. V was trimmed by 5 bases and J by 6 bases, leaving 19 bases between them. Germline CDR1 reads LNHDA; CDR2 reads SQIVND (reference sequence). CDR3 sequence: CASSLVAGTYAGELFF. The CDR3 bases are TGTGCCAGTAGTTTGGTCGCGGGGACCTACGCCGGGGAGCTGTTTTTT.

In DNA, the CDR3 is TGTGCCAGTAGTATAAGGGGTGCGGGAAACACCATATATTTT. Translation gives CASSIRGAGNTIYF. This chain joins TRBV19 and TRBJ1-3; weak D call: TRBD1 (5 bases). This CDR3 is 14 amino acids long. Trimming stripped 2 bases from V and 4 bases from J, with 9 bases between. CDR1 and CDR2 (germline): LNHDA, SQIVND (reference sequence).

This chain uses TRBV6-6 with TRBJ2-2, with D maybe TRBD2 (6 bases). Germline CDR1 reads MNHNY; CDR2 reads SVGAGI (reference sequence). V gave up 8 bases and J gave up 0 bases, with 7 bases separating them. The CDR3 sequence is 13 residues long. The CDR3 reads CASWGANTGELFF. CDR3 nucleotide sequence: TGTGCCAGCTGGGGGGCGAACACCGGGGAGCTGTTTTTT.

This chain links TRBV2 with TRBJ2-7; 9 bases match TRBD2. V trimming: 5 bases; J trimming: 2 bases; junction bases outside the gene matches: 10. CDR1 and CDR2 (germline): SNHLY, FYNNEI. This CDR3 contains 16 residues. In nucleotides, the CDR3 is TGTGCCAGCAGTTTGACTACTAGCGGGTTACCCTACGAGCAGTACTTC. Its protein is CASSLTTSGLPYEQYF.

This chain links TRBV6-5 with TRBJ1-2; no clear D. This CDR3 region has 11 residues. CDR1 and CDR2 from the germline V gene are MNHEY and SVGAGI. The V end lost 6 bases, the J end lost 5 bases, and 7 bases lay between the germline ends. This CDR3 reads CASSMAYGYTF. As DNA, the CDR3 is TGTGCCAGCAGCATGGCTTATGGCTACACCTTC.

This rearrangement joins TRBV7-2 to TRBJ2-7, with 12 bases matching TRBD2. This CDR3 comprises 17 residues. CDR1 is SGHTA and CDR2 is FQGNSA in the germline V gene. V shed 5 bases, J shed 3 bases, and the junction held 11 bases outside the gene matches. The CDR3 region has the DNA TGTGCCAGCAGCGATCCGGGACTAGCGGGCGGTTACTACGAGCAGTACTTC. It specifies CASSDPGLAGGYYEQYF.

The rearrangement joins TRBV4-2 to TRBJ1-5; no firm D call. Germline V CDR1 and CDR2: LGHNA, YNFKEQ. The CDR3 consists of 14 residues. V lost 0 bases and J lost 6, with 9 bases in between. The CDR3 sequence is CASSQEPAVQPQHF. The DNA of the CDR3 is TGTGCCAGCAGCCAAGAACCTGCAGTTCAGCCCCAGCATTTT.

J is TRBJ2-1 and V is TRBV5-4, with D possibly matching TRBD1 (6 bases). CDR3 size: 16 residues. Germline loops: CDR1 SGHNT, CDR2 YYREEE (reference sequence). V shed 5 bases and J shed 6 bases, with 21 bases lying between them. The CDR3 region is CASRRGQPLNFNEQFF. The CDR3 DNA follows: TGTGCCAGCAGGCGTGGACAGCCCTTGAATTTCAATGAGCAGTTCTTC.

The rearrangement joins TRBV29-1 to TRBJ2-3; 9 positions match TRBD2. The CDR3 has 18 residues. V gave up 6 bases and J gave up 4 bases; unmatched junction bases: 20. CDR1 and CDR2 (germline): SQVTM, ANQGSEA. CDR3 residues: CSVPQGQLRLAVADTQYF. CDR3 coding DNA: TGCAGCGTCCCCCAGGGACAGCTCAGACTAGCGGTCGCAGATACGCAGTATTTT.

The genes are TRBV2 and TRBJ2-1; D perhaps matches TRBD1 (5 bases). Looked up from germline, CDR1 is SNHLY and CDR2 is FYNNEI. Trimming shortened V by 4 bases and J by 4 bases, and 8 bases separated the two germline ends. CDR3 length: 13 residues. In nucleotides, the CDR3 is TGTGCCAGCAGTGTAGGGGAATACAATGAGCAGTTCTTC. Protein: CASSVGEYNEQFF.

The CDR3: CASSLVRGPNEKLFF. As DNA, the CDR3 is TGTGCCAGCAGCTTAGTCAGGGGACCTAATGAAAAACTGTTTTTT. The V call is TRBV7-6, the J call TRBJ1-4, with a tentative D call TRBD1 (6 bases). The CDR3 totals 15 residues. Trimming shortened V by 1 base and J by 3 bases, and 9 bases separated the two germline ends. Germline V gene lookup returns CDR1 SGHVS and CDR2 FNYEAQ.

The chain couples TRBV5-4 to TRBJ1-5, with D possibly matching TRBD1 (5 bases). V was cut by 2 bases and J by 0 bases, with 9 bases left in between. The CDR3 consists of 15 residues. The germline V gene encodes CDR1 SGHNT and CDR2 YYREEE (reference sequence). The CDR3 nucleotides read TGTGCCAGCAGCTTACGGGGGGATAGCAATCAGCCCCAGCATTTT. This gives the protein CASSLRGDSNQPQHF.

The V gene is TRBV11-1, the J gene TRBJ2-7; no reliable D call. Germline loops: CDR1 SGHAT, CDR2 FQDESV (reference sequence). V was pared by 6 bases and J by 3 bases, with 12 bases between. The CDR3 is 13 amino acids. CDR3 coding DNA: TGTGCCAGCAGTGAACAAAGTAACTACGAGCAGTACTTC. Translating gives CASSEQSNYEQYF.

This chain joins TRBV27 and TRBJ1-5, with D maybe TRBD1 (6 bases). V lost 1 base and J lost 6, with 13 bases in between. Per germline, CDR1 MNHEY and CDR2 SMNVEV (reference sequence). The CDR3 sequence is 15 residues long. The CDR3 protein is CASSLWGTRTQPQHF. CDR3 bases: TGTGCCAGCAGTTTATGGGGGACAAGGACTCAGCCCCAGCATTTT.

The chain couples TRBV5-8 to TRBJ2-2; 9 nucleotides align to TRBD2. J was trimmed by 4 bases and V by 1 base; bases with no gene match: 8. The CDR3 contains 17 residues. Germline V gene lookup returns CDR1 SGHTS and CDR2 YDEGEE. The CDR3 loop is CASSLYQGLAFTGELFF. The CDR3 DNA is TGTGCCAGCAGCTTGTATCAGGGACTAGCATTCACCGGGGAGCTGTTTTTT.

The chain couples TRBV6-5 to TRBJ2-7, with unresolved D. The CDR3 loop spans 14 amino acids. Germline assignment: CDR1 MNHEY and CDR2 SVGAGI. The V end was cut by 0 bases, the J end by 2 bases, with 8 bases between. In DNA, the CDR3 is TGTGCCAGCAGTTACTCGCGGCCAGCCTACGAGCAGTACTTC. Amino acids: CASSYSRPAYEQYF.